These T cell receptor beta chains were read from a single sample in a study of cytomegalovirus exposure and HLA in healthy donors. Here immunoSEQ multiplex PCR was the method, and the copy in TCRdb shows in-frame clones only, minus some. The table records 200,000 or so clones, over 75% of them present only once. Specimen: PBMCs. Every receptor here comes from a woman under 30 in good health and CMV-seropositive. The conserved cysteine and the conserved F or W are not part of the CDR3 here. Fields, in order: CDR3 protein, clone size, V gene, J gene. Rows give clone size only sometimes, using once, few, many, or a class for an expanded clone.

CDR3: ASSLAPNRGGGYT; size: NA; V: TRBV5-1; J: TRBJ1-2
CDR3: ASSVTGRDGYT; size: NA; V: TRBV9; J: TRBJ1-2
CDR3: ASSLRRGVRDEQY; size: NA; V: TRBV5-1; J: TRBJ2-7
CDR3: ASSLTSGGARIEQY; size: NA; V: TRBV13; J: TRBJ2-7
CDR3: ASSESDGYT; size: NA; V: TRBV6-1; J: TRBJ1-2
CDR3: ASSSQGTDTQY; size: few; V: TRBV5-1; J: TRBJ2-3
CDR3: ASSLSGGENTQY; size: NA; V: TRBV27; J: TRBJ2-3
CDR3: ASSAGNPGRQPQH; size: NA; V: TRBV27; J: TRBJ1-5
CDR3: ASRALAGGPEQY; size: NA; V: TRBV27; J: TRBJ2-7
CDR3: AISESPGRFNQPQH; size: NA; V: TRBV10-3; J: TRBJ1-5
CDR3: ASSPTRARRQPQH; size: NA; V: TRBV6-1; J: TRBJ1-5
CDR3: ASSLDQGNLDEQY; size: NA; V: TRBV5-1; J: TRBJ2-7
CDR3: ASTEIAGGSYEQY; size: few; V: TRBV27; J: TRBJ2-7